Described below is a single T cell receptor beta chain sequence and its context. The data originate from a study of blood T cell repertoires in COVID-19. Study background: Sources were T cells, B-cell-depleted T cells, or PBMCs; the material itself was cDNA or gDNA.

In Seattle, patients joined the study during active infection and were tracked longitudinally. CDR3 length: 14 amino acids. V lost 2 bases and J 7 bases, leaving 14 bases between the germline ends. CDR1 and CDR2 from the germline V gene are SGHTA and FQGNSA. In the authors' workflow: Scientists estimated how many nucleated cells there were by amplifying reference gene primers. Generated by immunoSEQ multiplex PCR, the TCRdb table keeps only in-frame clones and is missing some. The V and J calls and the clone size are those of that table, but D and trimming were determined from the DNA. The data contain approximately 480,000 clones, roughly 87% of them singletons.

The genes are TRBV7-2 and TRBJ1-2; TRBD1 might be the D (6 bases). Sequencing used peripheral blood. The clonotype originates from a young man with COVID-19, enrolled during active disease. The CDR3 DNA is TGTGCCAGCAGCTTATTTCGGACAGCCGTTGGCTACACCTTC. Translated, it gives CASSLFRTAVGYTF.